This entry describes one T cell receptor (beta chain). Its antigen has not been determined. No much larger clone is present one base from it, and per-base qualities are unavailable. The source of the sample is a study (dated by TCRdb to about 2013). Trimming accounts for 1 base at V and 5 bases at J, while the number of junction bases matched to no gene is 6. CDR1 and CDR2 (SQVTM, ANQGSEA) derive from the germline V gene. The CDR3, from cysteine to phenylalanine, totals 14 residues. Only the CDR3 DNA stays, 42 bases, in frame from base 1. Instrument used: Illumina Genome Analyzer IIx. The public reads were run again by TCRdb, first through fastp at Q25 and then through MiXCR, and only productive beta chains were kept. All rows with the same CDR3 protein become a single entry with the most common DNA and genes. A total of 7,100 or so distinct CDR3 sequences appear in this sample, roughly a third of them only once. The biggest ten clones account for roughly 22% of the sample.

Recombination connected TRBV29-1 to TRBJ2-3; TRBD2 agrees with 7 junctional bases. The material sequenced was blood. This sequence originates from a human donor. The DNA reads TGCAGCGTTGAAGGACTAGCACGAAAAGATACGCAGTATTTT. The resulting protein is CSVEGLARKDTQYF.